The next 9 T cell receptor beta chains were all read from a single sample in a study of blood T cell repertoires in COVID-19. Produced via immunoSEQ multiplex PCR; TCRdb's table is partial and in-frame only. The repertoire includes about 32,000 clones, roughly 91% of them detected once, and roughly 1% sits in the top ten. Sequencing was done on a sample of peripheral blood. Source of these receptors: a man between 65 and 85 years old with active or convalescent COVID-19.

The J gene is TRBJ2-2, the V gene TRBV29-1; no definite D call. Between the trimmed V and J ends, which lost 4 bases and 2 bases, there was a span of 8 bases. The CDR3 covers 13 residues. In germline, CDR1 is SQVTM, CDR2 ANQGSEA. Here the CDR3 DNA reads TGCAGCGTTGGGCACACCAACACCGGGGAGCTGTTTTTT. It encodes CSVGHTNTGELFF.

The CDR3 here is CASSLGGGLYEQYF. The CDR3 nucleotides read TGCGCCAGCAGCCTCGGCGGAGGGTTGTACGAGCAGTACTTC. This chain joins TRBV5-1 and TRBJ2-7, with a weak D call TRBD2 (6 bases). The CDR3 extends over 14 amino acids. V lost 4 bases to trimming and J lost 4 bases, with 15 bases between them. Germline assignment: CDR1 SGHRS and CDR2 YFSETQ. The whole variable domain, remainder taken from reference TRBV5-1 and TRBJ2-7, is KAGVTQTPRYLIKTRGQQVTLSCSPISGHRSVSWYQQTPGQGLQFLFEYFSETQRNKGNFPGRFSGRQFSNSRSEMNVSTLELGDSALYLCASSLGGGLYEQYFGPGTRLTVT.

This chain uses TRBV5-1 with TRBJ2-1; 12 positions agree with TRBD2. V dropped 4 bases and J dropped 5; count of bases not matched to a gene: 10. CDR3 size: 17 residues. Germline CDR1 is SGHRS and CDR2 is YFSETQ. CDR3 DNA: TGCGCCAGCAGCCCAGGGGGACTAGCGGGCATAGACAATGAGCAGTTCTTC. Its protein product is CASSPGGLAGIDNEQFF.

V gene TRBV21-1 combines with J gene TRBJ2-7; the table's D call, TRBD1, was not checked against the DNA. TRBV21-1 represents a pseudogene. This CDR3 comprises 18 residues. The CDR3 bases are TGTGCCAGCAGCCGTGAGGGGTTGCAGGGGGTGGAATCCTACGAGCAGTACTTC. Protein product: CASSREGLQGVESYEQYF.

This sequence joins TRBV20-1 and TRBJ2-5; 12 nucleotides agree with TRBD2. The CDR3 contains 16 residues. Germline assignment: CDR1 DFQATT and CDR2 SNEGSKA (reference sequence). V shed 3 bases and J 5 bases; nucleotides not matched to a gene: 10. In DNA form, the CDR3 reads TGCAGTGCTAGTAATCCGGCTAGCGGGAGGGATGAGACCCAGTACTTC. Encoded protein: CSASNPASGRDETQYF.

The genes are TRBV18 and TRBJ1-2, with 7 bases that match TRBD1. V was pared by 3 bases and J by 3 bases, with 7 bases of the junction left unmatched. CDR1 and CDR2 from the germline V gene are KGHSH and LQKENI. The CDR3 totals 15 residues. CDR3 region: CASSPVTGTDYGYTF. CDR3 nucleotide sequence: TGTGCCAGCTCACCCGTGACAGGGACGGACTATGGCTACACCTTC.

The genes are TRBV10-3 and TRBJ2-7; 7 bases are a match to TRBD1. CDR3 size: 14 residues. Germline-derived CDR1 and CDR2 are ENHRY and SYGVKD. Unmatched junction bases numbered 3, after V lost 3 bases and J lost 1 base. DNA of the CDR3: TGTGCCATCAGTGAAGACAGGGCTTCCTACGAGCAGTACTTC. Its translation is CAISEDRASYEQYF.

V gene TRBV4-1 combines with J gene TRBJ1-1; no firm D call. V was clipped by 0 bases and J by 0 bases, with 14 bases between them. This CDR3 spans 17 amino acids. Germline CDR1 MGHRA, CDR2 YSYEKL. The CDR3 loop is CASSQDRGRIMNTEAFF. The CDR3, as DNA: TGCGCCAGCAGCCAAGACCGCGGGCGGATTATGAACACTGAAGCTTTCTTT.

V is TRBV7-9 and J is TRBJ1-3, with 9 bases that match TRBD1. Trimming at V came to 3 bases and at J to 4 bases, leaving 4 bases not matched to a gene. From germline, CDR1 is SEHNR and CDR2 FQNEAQ (reference sequence). CDR3 length: 15 residues. The CDR3 protein is CASSLDRGWGNTIYF. As DNA, the CDR3 is TGTGCCAGCAGCTTGGACAGGGGTTGGGGAAACACCATATATTTT.